This T cell receptor beta chain came from a study of cytomegalovirus exposure and HLA in healthy donors. General observations from the study: The only immune exposure information that was available was CMV serostatus. V- and J-gene trimming of TCR beta was linked (in a later analysis) to a missense DCLRE1C variant.

About this clone itself: The antigen is undetermined.

This CDR3 has 16 residues. CDR1 is MNHEY, CDR2 SMNVEV, per germline (reference sequence). V gave up 4 bases and J gave up 0 bases; unmatched junction bases: 7. This PCR relied on a set of 60 Vbeta primers and 13 Jbeta primers. Data came from immunoSEQ multiplex PCR; TCRdb stores just in-frame clones and leaves some out. This sample has roughly 90,000 clones, with 80% found just once. This chain joins TRBV27 and TRBJ2-3, with 7 bases identical to TRBD2. The TCR comes from a man aged 18 to 29 in good health and CMV-seronegative. Sequences were obtained from PBMCs. This CDR3 is CASSSALAESTDTQYF. In DNA, the CDR3 is TGTGCCAGCAGTTCAGCTCTAGCGGAGAGCACAGATACGCAGTATTTT.